A single sample gave rise to the 26 T cell receptor beta chains below, sequenced in a study of T cell responses to AZD1222 COVID-19 vaccine. Here immunoSEQ multiplex PCR was the method, and the copy in TCRdb shows in-frame clones only, minus some. Among around 66,000 clones listed, more than 65% were seen once. Sequenced here: peripheral blood, sampled on day 0 of MenACWY control vaccination. These receptors were obtained from an adult in good health.

The J gene is TRBJ1-1, the V gene TRBV7-2, with no clear D. Germline V gene lookup returns CDR1 SGHTA and CDR2 FQGNSA. The V end lost 3 bases, the J end lost 0 bases, and 5 bases lay between the germline ends. The CDR3 is 13 residues long. The CDR3 protein is CASSFTVNTEAFF. CDR3 nucleotide sequence: TGTGCCAGCAGCTTTACAGTGAACACTGAAGCTTTCTTT.

The chain is built from TRBV6-5 and TRBJ2-5; TRBD2 might be the D (5 bases). The CDR3 runs to 14 residues. Germline CDR1 and CDR2: MNHEY and SVGAGI. The V gene lost 2 bases and the J gene lost 4 bases, with 11 bases spanning the gap. CDR3 nucleotide sequence: TGTGCCAGCAGTTACGATAACGGAGGAGAGACCCAGTACTTC. It is translated as CASSYDNGGETQYF.

The chain couples TRBV5-6 to TRBJ1-1; D not certain. Germline lookup yields CDR1 SGHDT and CDR2 YYEEEE. V was trimmed by 4 bases and J by 0 bases, leaving 10 bases between them. This CDR3 is built from 14 residues. DNA of the CDR3: TGTGCCAGCAGCCCGGGAAGCATGAACACTGAAGCTTTCTTT. As protein: CASSPGSMNTEAFF.

The chain employs TRBV5-4 and TRBJ2-7; possible D gene TRBD1, 5 bases. The V end lost 4 bases, the J end lost 3 bases, and 8 bases lay between the germline ends. The CDR3 covers 12 residues. In germline, CDR1 is SGHNT, CDR2 YYREEE (reference sequence). This chain's CDR3 is CASSIDSYEQYF. In DNA, the CDR3 is TGTGCCAGCAGCATAGACAGCTACGAGCAGTACTTC. Full variable domain (rest looked up from reference TRBV5-4 and TRBJ2-7): ETGVTQSPTHLIKTRGQQVTLRCSSQSGHNTVSWYQQALGQGPQFIFQYYREEENGRGNFPPRFSGLQFPNYSSELNVNALELDDSALYLCASSIDSYEQYFGPGTRLTVT.

V and J are TRBV7-2 and TRBJ1-5; unclear D gene. Trimming took 4 bases from V and 7 from J, leaving 11 bases between them. Germline CDR1 SGHTA, CDR2 FQGNSA. The CDR3 runs to 13 residues. The CDR3 region is CASSSRGEQPQHF. The DNA of the CDR3 is TGTGCCAGCAGCTCTCGCGGAGAACAGCCCCAGCATTTT.

V is TRBV7-2 and J is TRBJ2-3; D may be TRBD1 (5 bases). V was trimmed by 3 bases and J by 1 base, leaving 11 bases between them. The CDR3 runs to 15 residues. Per the germline V gene, CDR1 is SGHTA and CDR2 is FQGNSA. CDR3 region: CASSFWGRGTDTQYF. The CDR3, as DNA: TGTGCCAGCAGCTTCTGGGGCCGAGGCACAGATACGCAGTATTTT.

J is TRBJ1-3 and V is TRBV4-1; no reliable D call. CDR1 MGHRA and CDR2 YSYEKL come from the germline V gene. Trimming left V 0 bases short and J 4 bases short, with 13 bases between. The CDR3 totals 16 residues. The CDR3 spells CASSQEQRSEGNTIYF. The CDR3 DNA sequence: TGCGCCAGCAGCCAAGAACAAAGGAGCGAGGGAAACACCATATATTTT.

This clone was picked up a small number of times. CDR3 loop: CASSPRQGDTQYF. DNA for the CDR3: TGCGCCAGCAGCCCTAGACAGGGAGATACGCAGTATTTT. The chain links TRBV4-3 to TRBJ2-3, with 7 bases lining up with TRBD1. The V and J ends lost 4 bases and 5 bases, in that order; junction bases with no gene match: 3. This CDR3 is 13 amino acids long. CDR1 and CDR2 from the germline V gene are LGHNA and YSLEER.

The rearrangement joins TRBV7-2 to TRBJ2-7, with 9 bases aligning to TRBD1. V lost 0 bases to trimming and J lost 4 bases; unmatched junction nucleotides: 4. CDR3 length: 15 residues. Germline V lookup: CDR1 SGHTA, CDR2 FQGNSA. The CDR3 DNA is TGTGCCAGCAGCTTAGCGGCGGACAGGGGTTACGAGCAGTACTTC. Amino acid sequence: CASSLAADRGYEQYF.

The chain has TRBV28 and TRBJ1-5; D remains unclear. The germline V and J ends were trimmed by 6 bases and 2 bases, with 8 bases remaining between them. This CDR3 spans 13 amino acids. Germline CDR1 reads MDHEN; CDR2 reads SYDVKM. The CDR3 spells CASRLRGNQPQHF. In DNA form, the CDR3 reads TGTGCCAGCAGACTCAGAGGCAATCAGCCCCAGCATTTT. Supplemented by reference TRBV28 and TRBJ1-5, the full variable domain reads DVKVTQSSRYLVKRTGEKVFLECVQDMDHENMFWYRQDPGLGLRLIYFSYDVKMKEKGDIPEGYSVSREKKERFSLILESASTNQTSMYLCASRLRGNQPQHFGDGTRLSIL.

The genes are TRBV19 and TRBJ1-1; D is unclear. The CDR3 length is 14 residues. V lost 8 bases and J lost 5, with 18 bases in between. Germline lookup yields CDR1 LNHDA and CDR2 SQIVND (reference sequence). The CDR3 bases are TGTGCCAGTCGGCCGACGGCCTGGGAGACTGAAGCTTTCTTT. As protein: CASRPTAWETEAFF.

Notes on this clone: At one end, the junction sequence differs from germline, possibly due to a read error. This chain links TRBV20-1 with TRBJ1-5, with a weak D call TRBD1 (5 bases). CDR1 is DFQATT, CDR2 SNEGSKA, per germline (reference sequence). The CDR3 sequence is 10 residues long. The CDR3 sequence: CSAHGALDAF. In nucleotides, the CDR3 is TGCAGTGCACACGGGGCTCTCGACGCCTTT.

This chain uses TRBV19 with TRBJ1-5; D not certain. V was pared by 3 bases and J by 0 bases, with 6 bases between. Germline CDR1 LNHDA, CDR2 SQIVND (reference sequence). This CDR3 spans 14 amino acids. The CDR3 reads CASSIPYSNQPQHF. CDR3 DNA: TGTGCCAGTAGTATCCCTTATAGCAATCAGCCCCAGCATTTT.

The chain combines TRBV5-8 with TRBJ1-2, with a possible D match to TRBD1 (5 bases). V shed 0 bases and J shed 2 bases, with 14 bases lying between them. The CDR3 sequence is 16 residues long. Per germline, CDR1 SGHTS and CDR2 YDEGEE. The CDR3 protein is CASSLGGAGINYGYTF. DNA of the CDR3: TGTGCCAGCAGCTTGGGGGGTGCAGGGATAAACTATGGCTACACCTTC.

The genes are TRBV2 and TRBJ2-4; weak D call: TRBD1 (6 bases). The CDR3 totals 16 residues. The V gene lost 4 bases and the J gene lost 0 bases, with 13 bases spanning the gap. The germline gives CDR1 SNHLY, CDR2 FYNNEI. The DNA of the CDR3 is TGTGCCAGCAGTGCCGACAGGACGATAGCCAAAAACATTCAGTACTTC. Translation: CASSADRTIAKNIQYF.

V gene TRBV6-1 combines with J gene TRBJ2-3; D is undetermined. V gave up 3 bases and J gave up 2 bases, with 9 bases separating them. The CDR3 extends over 14 amino acids. Per germline, CDR1 MNHNS and CDR2 SASEGT. The CDR3 region is CASSDFRFTDTQYF. For the CDR3, the DNA is TGTGCCAGCAGTGATTTCCGGTTCACAGATACGCAGTATTTT.

The chain uses TRBV7-8 and TRBJ1-2; D uncertain. CDR1 is SGHVS and CDR2 is FQNEAQ in the germline V gene. The CDR3 extends over 13 amino acids. With 3 bases removed from V and 2 bases from J, the gap between germline ends came to 7 bases. CDR3 region: CASSLGLNYGYTF. CDR3 bases: TGTGCCAGCAGCTTGGGGTTAAACTATGGCTACACCTTC.

The chain couples TRBV2 to TRBJ1-6; D remains ambiguous. Per germline, CDR1 SNHLY and CDR2 FYNNEI. The CDR3 covers 17 residues. The V end was cut by 0 bases, the J end by 5 bases, with 14 bases between. The CDR3, as DNA: TGTGCCAGCAGTGAAGCACGGTTCCCAATCGATAATTCACCCCTCCACTTT. It encodes CASSEARFPIDNSPLHF.

The V and J genes are TRBV7-2 and TRBJ1-5; D unresolved. Germline lookup yields CDR1 SGHTA and CDR2 FQGNSA. The V and J ends lost 0 bases and 4 bases respectively, with 4 bases between them. The CDR3 contains 13 residues. In DNA, the CDR3 is TGTGCCAGCAGCTTAGCTATAAATCAGCCCCAGCATTTT. Protein sequence: CASSLAINQPQHF. The full variable domain, completed using reference TRBV7-2 and TRBJ1-5, is GAGVSQSPSNKVTEKGKDVELRCDPISGHTALYWYRQSLGQGLEFLIYFQGNSAPDKSGLPSDRFSAERTGGSVSTLTIQRTQQEDSAVYLCASSLAINQPQHFGDGTRLSIL.

The chain couples TRBV28 to TRBJ2-5; weak D call: TRBD1 (5 bases). The CDR3 runs 14 residues. In germline, CDR1 is MDHEN, CDR2 SYDVKM. V lost 3 bases and J lost 3, with 11 bases in between. The CDR3 nucleotides read TGTGCCAGCAGTTTCTCTGAAGGGGAAGAGACCCAGTACTTC. Encoded protein: CASSFSEGEETQYF. Supplemented by reference TRBV28 and TRBJ2-5, the full variable domain reads DVKVTQSSRYLVKRTGEKVFLECVQDMDHENMFWYRQDPGLGLRLIYFSYDVKMKEKGDIPEGYSVSREKKERFSLILESASTNQTSMYLCASSFSEGEETQYFGPGTRLLVL.

The V and J genes are TRBV7-2 and TRBJ1-2; D ambiguous. Trimming left V 5 bases short and J 1 base short, with 20 bases between. Germline loops: CDR1 SGHTA, CDR2 FQGNSA. CDR3 size: 17 residues. CDR3 protein: CASSPREGSLSNYGYTF. CDR3 nucleotide sequence: TGTGCCAGCAGCCCTCGTGAGGGATCCCTCAGTAACTATGGCTACACCTTC.

The V and J genes are TRBV2 and TRBJ2-6, with D unresolved. The CDR3 runs 12 residues. Germline CDR1 SNHLY, CDR2 FYNNEI. V lost 1 base to trimming and J lost 12 bases, with 7 bases between them. CDR3 sequence (DNA): TGTGCCAGCAGTGAAGGATCCGTCGTCCTGACTTTC. As protein: CASSEGSVVLTF. The full variable domain, its missing parts supplied by reference TRBV2 and TRBJ2-6, is EPEVTQTPSHQVTQMGQEVILRCVPISNHLYFYWYRQILGQKVEFLVSFYNNEISEKSEIFDDQFSVERPDGSNFTLKIRSTKLEDSAMYFCASSEGSVVLTFGAGSRLTVL.

This chain connects TRBV5-5 to TRBJ1-5; no clear D. Germline V gives CDR1 SGHKS, CDR2 YYEKEE (reference sequence). The ends were cut back, 0 bases at V and 6 bases at J, with 13 bases in the middle. The CDR3 runs 15 residues. The CDR3 region has the DNA TGTGCCAGCAGCTTGGACAGCCTCCGGAGTCAGCCCCAGCATTTT. Translation: CASSLDSLRSQPQHF.

V and J are TRBV10-3 and TRBJ2-1, with TRBD2 matching 11 bases. Germline V gene sequence: CDR1 ENHRY, CDR2 SYGVKD. V gave up 6 bases and J gave up 9 bases; unmatched junction bases: 4. The CDR3 covers 13 residues. The CDR3 coding sequence is TGTGCCATCAGCAGTCTAGCGGGAGGTGAGCAGTTCTTC. Its protein product is CAISSLAGGEQFF.

The chain couples TRBV28 to TRBJ2-1, with 11 nucleotides matching TRBD1. The CDR3 runs 16 residues. Losses at the gene ends were 4 bases for V and 4 bases for J; bases not matched to a gene: 6. Germline V gene data show CDR1 as MDHEN and CDR2 as SYDVKM. CDR3 sequence reads: CASSSPGQGVYNEQFF. The CDR3 region has the DNA TGTGCCAGCAGTTCCCCGGGACAGGGGGTATACAATGAGCAGTTCTTC.

This chain joins TRBV6-2 or TRBV6-3 and TRBJ2-2; D assignment may be TRBD1 or TRBD2 (6 bases each). Trimming stripped 0 bases from V and 0 bases from J, with 17 bases between. The CDR3 sequence is 19 residues long. Germline assignment: CDR1 MNHEY and CDR2 SVGEGT. The chain's CDR3 is CASSYSTKPGAANTGELFF. DNA of the CDR3: TGTGCCAGCAGTTACTCGACGAAGCCGGGGGCCGCGAACACCGGGGAGCTGTTTTTT.